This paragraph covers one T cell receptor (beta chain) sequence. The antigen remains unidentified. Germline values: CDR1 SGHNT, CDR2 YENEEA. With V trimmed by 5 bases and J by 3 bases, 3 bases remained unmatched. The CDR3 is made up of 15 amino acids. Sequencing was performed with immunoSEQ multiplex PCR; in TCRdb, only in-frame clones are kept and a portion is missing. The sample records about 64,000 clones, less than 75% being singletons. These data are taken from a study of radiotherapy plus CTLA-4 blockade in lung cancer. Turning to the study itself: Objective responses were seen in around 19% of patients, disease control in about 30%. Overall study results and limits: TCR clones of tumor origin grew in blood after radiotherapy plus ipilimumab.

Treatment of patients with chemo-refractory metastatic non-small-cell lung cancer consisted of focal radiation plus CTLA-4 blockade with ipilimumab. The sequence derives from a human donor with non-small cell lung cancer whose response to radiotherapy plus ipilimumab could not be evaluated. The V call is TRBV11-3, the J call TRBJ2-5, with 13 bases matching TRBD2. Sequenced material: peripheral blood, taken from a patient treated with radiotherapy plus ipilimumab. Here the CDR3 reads CASSLGLAGEETQYF. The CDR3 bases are TGTGCCAGCAGCCTAGGACTAGCGGGGGAAGAGACCCAGTACTTC. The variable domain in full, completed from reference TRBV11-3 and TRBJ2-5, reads EAGVVQSPRYKIIEKKQPVAFWCNPISGHNTLYWYLQNLGQGPELLIRYENEEAVDDSQLPKDRFSAERLKGVDSTLKIQPAELGDSAVYLCASSLGLAGEETQYFGPGTRLLVL.